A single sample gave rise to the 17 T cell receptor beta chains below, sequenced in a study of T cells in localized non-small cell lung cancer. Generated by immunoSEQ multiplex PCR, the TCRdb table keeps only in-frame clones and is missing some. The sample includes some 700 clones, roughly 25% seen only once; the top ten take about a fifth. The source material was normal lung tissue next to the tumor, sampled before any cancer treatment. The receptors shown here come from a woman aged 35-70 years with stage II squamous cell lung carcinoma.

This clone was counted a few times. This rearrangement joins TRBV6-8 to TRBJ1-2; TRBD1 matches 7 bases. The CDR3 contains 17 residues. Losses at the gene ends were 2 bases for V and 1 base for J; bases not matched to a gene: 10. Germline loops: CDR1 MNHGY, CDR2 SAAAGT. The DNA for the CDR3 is TGTGCCAGCAGTTACGAGACAGGGATATATATTAACTATGGCTACACCTTC. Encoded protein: CASSYETGIYINYGYTF.

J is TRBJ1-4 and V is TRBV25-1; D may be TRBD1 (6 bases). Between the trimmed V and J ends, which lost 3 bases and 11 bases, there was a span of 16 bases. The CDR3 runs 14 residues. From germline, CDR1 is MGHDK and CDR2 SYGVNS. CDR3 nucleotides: TGTGCCAGCAGTGACTCCGGGACAACCAGGAAACTGTTTTTT. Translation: CASSDSGTTRKLFF.

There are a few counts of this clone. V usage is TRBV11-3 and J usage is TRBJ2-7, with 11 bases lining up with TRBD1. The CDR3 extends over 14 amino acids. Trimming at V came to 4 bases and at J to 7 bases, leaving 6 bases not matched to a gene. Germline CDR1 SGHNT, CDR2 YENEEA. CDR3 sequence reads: CASSWDRGSGEQYV. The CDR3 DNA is TGTGCCAGCAGCTGGGACAGGGGGTCCGGGGAGCAGTACGTC.

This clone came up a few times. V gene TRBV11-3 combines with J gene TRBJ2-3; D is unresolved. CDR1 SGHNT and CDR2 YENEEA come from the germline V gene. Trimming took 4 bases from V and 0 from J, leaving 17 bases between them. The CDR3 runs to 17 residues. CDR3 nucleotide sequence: TGTGCCAGCAGCTCTCGGACCGATCCCCTTAGCACAGATACGCAGTATTTT. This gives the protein CASSSRTDPLSTDTQYF.

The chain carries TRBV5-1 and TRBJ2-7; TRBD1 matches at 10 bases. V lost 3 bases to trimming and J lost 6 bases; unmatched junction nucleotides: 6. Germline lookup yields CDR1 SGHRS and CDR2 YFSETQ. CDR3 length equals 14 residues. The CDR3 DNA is TGCGCCAGCAGCTCAGGGACAGGGGCAGGCGAGCAGTACTTC. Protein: CASSSGTGAGEQYF.

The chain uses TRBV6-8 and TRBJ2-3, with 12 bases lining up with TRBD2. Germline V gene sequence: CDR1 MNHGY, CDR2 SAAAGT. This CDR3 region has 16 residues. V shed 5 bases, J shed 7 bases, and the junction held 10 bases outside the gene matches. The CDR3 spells CASSDSSGGAENTQYF. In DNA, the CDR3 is TGTGCCAGCAGTGATTCTAGCGGGGGGGCCGAAAATACGCAGTATTTT.

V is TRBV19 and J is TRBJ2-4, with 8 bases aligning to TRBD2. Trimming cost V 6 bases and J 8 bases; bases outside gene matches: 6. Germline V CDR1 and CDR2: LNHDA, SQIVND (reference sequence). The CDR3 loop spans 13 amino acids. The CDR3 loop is CASSPAGGYIQYF. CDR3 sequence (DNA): TGTGCCAGTAGCCCGGCGGGGGGTTACATTCAGTACTTC. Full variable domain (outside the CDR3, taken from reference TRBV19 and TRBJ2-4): DGGITQSPKYLFRKEGQNVTLSCEQNLNHDAMYWYRQDPGQGLRLIYYSQIVNDFQKGDIAEGYSVSREKKESFPLTVTSAQKNPTAFYLCASSPAGGYIQYFGAGTRLSVL.

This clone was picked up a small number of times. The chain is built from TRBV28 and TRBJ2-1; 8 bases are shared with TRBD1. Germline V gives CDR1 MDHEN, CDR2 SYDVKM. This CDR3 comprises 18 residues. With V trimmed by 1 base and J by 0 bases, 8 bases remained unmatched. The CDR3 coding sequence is TGTGCCAGCAGTTTATCTTACAGGGGGACCAGCTCCTACAATGAGCAGTTCTTC. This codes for CASSLSYRGTSSYNEQFF.

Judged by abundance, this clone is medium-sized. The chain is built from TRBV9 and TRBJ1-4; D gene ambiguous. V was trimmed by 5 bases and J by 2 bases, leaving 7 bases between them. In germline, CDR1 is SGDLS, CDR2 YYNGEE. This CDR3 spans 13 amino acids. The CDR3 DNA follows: TGTGCCAGCAGGGAGGGTACTAATGAAAAACTGTTTTTT. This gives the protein CASREGTNEKLFF.

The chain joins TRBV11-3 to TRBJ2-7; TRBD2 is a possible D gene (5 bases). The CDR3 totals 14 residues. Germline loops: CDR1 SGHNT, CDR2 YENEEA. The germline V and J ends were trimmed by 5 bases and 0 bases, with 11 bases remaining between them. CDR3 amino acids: CASSLGLSSYEQYV. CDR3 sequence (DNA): TGTGCCAGCAGCCTAGGACTTAGCTCCTACGAGCAGTACGTC.

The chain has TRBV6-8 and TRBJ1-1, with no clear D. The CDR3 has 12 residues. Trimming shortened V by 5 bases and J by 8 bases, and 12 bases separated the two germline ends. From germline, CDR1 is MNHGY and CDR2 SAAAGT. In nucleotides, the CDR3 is TGTGCCAGCAGTCCACGACGTGCCGAAGCTTTCTTT. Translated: CASSPRRAEAFF.

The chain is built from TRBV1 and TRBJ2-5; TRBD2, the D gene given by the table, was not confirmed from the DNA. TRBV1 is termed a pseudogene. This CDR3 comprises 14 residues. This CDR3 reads CASSQDSARVPQYF. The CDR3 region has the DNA TGCGCCAGCAGCCAAGATTCGGCGCGGGTGCCCCAGTACTTC.

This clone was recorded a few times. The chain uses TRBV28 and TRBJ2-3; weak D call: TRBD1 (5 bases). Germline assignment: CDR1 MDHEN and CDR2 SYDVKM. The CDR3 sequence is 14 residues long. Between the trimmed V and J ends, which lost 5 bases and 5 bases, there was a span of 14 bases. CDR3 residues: CASSRHFQGDTQYF. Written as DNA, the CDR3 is TGTGCCAGCAGTCGACACTTCCAGGGAGATACGCAGTATTTT.

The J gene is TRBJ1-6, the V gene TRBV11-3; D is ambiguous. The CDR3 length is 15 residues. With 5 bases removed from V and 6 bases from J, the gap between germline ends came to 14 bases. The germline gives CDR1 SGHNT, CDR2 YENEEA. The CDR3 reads CASSPSQVGNSPLHF. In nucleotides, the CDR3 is TGTGCCAGCAGCCCGAGCCAGGTCGGTAATTCACCCCTCCACTTT.

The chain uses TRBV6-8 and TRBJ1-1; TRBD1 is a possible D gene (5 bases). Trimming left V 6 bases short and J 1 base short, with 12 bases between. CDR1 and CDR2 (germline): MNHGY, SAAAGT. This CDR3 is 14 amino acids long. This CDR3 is CASRGGTENTEAFF. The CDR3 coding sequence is TGTGCCAGCAGGGGGGGGACCGAGAACACTGAAGCTTTCTTT.

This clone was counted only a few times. CDR3 in DNA: TGTGCCAGTAGTAACCAGCTTGGTTACACCGGGGAGCTGTTTTTT. Amino acid sequence: CASSNQLGYTGELFF. The V gene is TRBV19, the J gene TRBJ2-2; D unclear. Germline values: CDR1 LNHDA, CDR2 SQIVND (reference sequence). CDR3 length: 15 residues. V lost 4 bases, J lost 3 bases, and 12 bases lay in between.

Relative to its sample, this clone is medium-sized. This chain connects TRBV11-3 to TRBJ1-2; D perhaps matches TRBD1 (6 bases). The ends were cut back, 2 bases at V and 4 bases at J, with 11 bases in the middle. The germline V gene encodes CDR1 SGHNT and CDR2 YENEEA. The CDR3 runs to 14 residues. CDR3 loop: CASSLRAGAYGYTF. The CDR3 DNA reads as TGTGCCAGCAGCTTACGGGCAGGGGCCTATGGCTACACCTTC.